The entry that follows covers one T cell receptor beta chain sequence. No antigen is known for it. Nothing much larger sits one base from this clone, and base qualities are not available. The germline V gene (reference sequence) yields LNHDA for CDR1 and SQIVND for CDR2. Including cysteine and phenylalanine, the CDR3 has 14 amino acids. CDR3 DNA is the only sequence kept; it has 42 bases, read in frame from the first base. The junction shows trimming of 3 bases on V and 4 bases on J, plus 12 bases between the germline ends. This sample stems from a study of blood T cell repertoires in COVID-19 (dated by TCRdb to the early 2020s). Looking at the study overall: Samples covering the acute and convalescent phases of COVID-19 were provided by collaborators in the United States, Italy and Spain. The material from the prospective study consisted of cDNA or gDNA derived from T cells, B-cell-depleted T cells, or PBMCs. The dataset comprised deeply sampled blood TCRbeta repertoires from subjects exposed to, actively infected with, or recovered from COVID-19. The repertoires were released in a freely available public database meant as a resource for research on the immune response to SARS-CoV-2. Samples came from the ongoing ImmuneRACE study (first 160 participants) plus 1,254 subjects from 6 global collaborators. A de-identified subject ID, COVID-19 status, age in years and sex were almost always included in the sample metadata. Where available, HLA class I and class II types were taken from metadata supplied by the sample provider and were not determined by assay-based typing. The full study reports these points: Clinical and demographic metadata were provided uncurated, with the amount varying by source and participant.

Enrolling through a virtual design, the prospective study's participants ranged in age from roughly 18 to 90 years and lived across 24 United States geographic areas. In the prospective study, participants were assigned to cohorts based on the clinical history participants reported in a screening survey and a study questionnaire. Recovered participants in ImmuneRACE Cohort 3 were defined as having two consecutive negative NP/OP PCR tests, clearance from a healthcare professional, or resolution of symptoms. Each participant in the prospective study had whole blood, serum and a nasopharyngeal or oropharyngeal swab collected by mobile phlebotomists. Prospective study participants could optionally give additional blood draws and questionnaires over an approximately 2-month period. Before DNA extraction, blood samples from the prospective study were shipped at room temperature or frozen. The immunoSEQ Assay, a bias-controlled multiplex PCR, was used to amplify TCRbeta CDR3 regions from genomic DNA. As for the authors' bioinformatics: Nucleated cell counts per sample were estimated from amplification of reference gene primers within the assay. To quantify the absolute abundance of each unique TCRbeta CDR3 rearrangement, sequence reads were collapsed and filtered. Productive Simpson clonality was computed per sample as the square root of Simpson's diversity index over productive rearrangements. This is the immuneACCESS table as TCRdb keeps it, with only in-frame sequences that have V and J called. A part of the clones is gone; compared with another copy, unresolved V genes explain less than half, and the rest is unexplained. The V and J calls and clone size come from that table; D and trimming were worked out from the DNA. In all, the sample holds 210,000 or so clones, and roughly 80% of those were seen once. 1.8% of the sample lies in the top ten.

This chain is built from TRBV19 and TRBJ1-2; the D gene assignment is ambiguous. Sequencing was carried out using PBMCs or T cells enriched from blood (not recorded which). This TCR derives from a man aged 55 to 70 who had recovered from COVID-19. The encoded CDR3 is CASSILGESYGYTF. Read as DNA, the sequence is TGTGCCAGTAGTATTCTTGGGGAGTCCTATGGCTACACCTTC.